This TCR beta chain was identified during a study of monozygotic twins with inflammatory bowel disease. CDR3 size: 15 residues. CDR1 DFQATT and CDR2 SNEGSKA come from the germline V gene (reference sequence). Following a re-call of the 5' RACE reads, TCRdb has one entry per CDR3 protein and lacks DNA. The repertoire shows 150,000 to 200,000 distinct CDR3 sequences; the top ten hold 2% to 2.5%. The TCR sequence derives from a human donor with ulcerative colitis or Crohn's disease, or a healthy co-twin of an affected twin (not recorded which). The sequencing input was blood. The chain has TRBV20-1 and TRBJ2-5; the TCRdb D gene call, TRBD2, has no DNA to confirm it. The CDR3 spells CSAVRSSGSGETQYF.